The rows below give T cell receptor beta chains drawn from one sample of a study of STAT5B mutations in CD4+ large granular lymphocyte leukemia. Profiling relied on immunoSEQ multiplex PCR, and the TCRdb table lists in-frame clones only, not all of them. The sample holds about 35,000 clones, around 80% seen once. Sequencing was carried out using CD4+ T cells from blood buffy coats. The receptor source for this set is a human donor in good health. The CDR3 runs from the conserved cysteine through the conserved F or W. D genes are given only for firm matches. The size entry is marked missing in some rows and otherwise reads once, few, many or a size class.

V: TRBV10-2; size: -; D: TRBD1; J: TRBJ2-7; CDR3: CASSESRDRGSYEQYF; DNA: TGCGCCAGCAGTGAGTCGAGGGACAGGGGATCCTACGAGCAGTACTTC
V: TRBV5-1; size: -; D: -; J: TRBJ2-1; CDR3: CASSLVGRVDNEQFF; DNA: TGCGCCAGCAGCTTGGTTGGGCGGGTCGACAATGAGCAGTTCTTC
V: TRBV11-3; size: -; D: -; J: TRBJ1-1; CDR3: CASSLDRVGEAFF; DNA: TGTGCCAGCAGCTTAGATCGGGTGGGGGAAGCTTTCTTT
V: TRBV11-3; size: -; D: -; J: TRBJ2-3; CDR3: CASSLRSDTQYF; DNA: TGTGCCAGCAGCCTGAGGTCGGATACGCAGTATTTT
V: TRBV5-1; size: -; D: TRBD1; J: TRBJ2-3; CDR3: CASSTGTGGTDTQYF; DNA: TGCGCCAGCAGCACCGGGACAGGGGGTACAGATACGCAGTATTTT
V: TRBV19; size: -; D: TRBD1; J: TRBJ1-3; CDR3: CASDRGVGNTIYF; DNA: TGTGCCAGCGACAGGGGAGTGGGAAACACCATATATTTT
V: TRBV6-5; size: -; D: -; J: TRBJ1-1; CDR3: CASSLLTSSTEAFF; DNA: TGTGCCAGCAGTTTATTGACATCCTCCACTGAAGCTTTCTTT
V: TRBV9; size: few; D: -; J: TRBJ1-2; CDR3: CASSVASGMGYTF; DNA: TGTGCCAGCAGCGTAGCGTCAGGGATGGGCTACACCTTC
V: TRBV6-1; size: -; D: -; J: TRBJ2-3; CDR3: CASSVSRNGADTQYF; DNA: TGTGCCAGCAGTGTAAGCAGGAATGGGGCAGATACGCAGTATTTT
V: TRBV28; size: few; D: TRBD2; J: TRBJ2-3; CDR3: CASSSSSGAGGPDTQYF; DNA: TGTGCCAGCAGTTCCTCCTCGGGCGCGGGGGGGCCAGATACGCAGTATTTT
V: TRBV5-4; size: -; D: -; J: TRBJ1-5; CDR3: CASSLLDSYQPQHF; DNA: TGTGCCAGCAGCTTGCTTGACAGCTATCAGCCCCAGCATTTT
V: TRBV30; size: few; D: -; J: TRBJ1-1; CDR3: CAWSRWGGRDTEAFF; DNA: TGTGCCTGGAGTCGGTGGGGGGGTAGGGACACTGAAGCTTTCTTT
V: TRBV6-5; size: -; D: TRBD1; J: TRBJ1-1; CDR3: CAAGQSRNTEAFF; DNA: TGTGCCGCGGGACAGTCAAGGAACACTGAAGCTTTCTTT
V: TRBV18; size: -; D: -; J: TRBJ2-2; CDR3: CASSPLGETGELFF; DNA: TGTGCCAGCTCACCACTGGGGGAGACCGGGGAGCTGTTTTTT
V: TRBV5-4; size: -; D: -; J: TRBJ1-1; CDR3: CASSLAGGSGTEAFF; DNA: TGTGCCAGCAGCTTGGCCGGAGGTTCGGGCACTGAAGCTTTCTTT
V: TRBV5-1; size: -; D: TRBD1; J: TRBJ2-2; CDR3: CASSPGTGRVKEELFF; DNA: TGCGCCAGCAGCCCGGGGACAGGGAGGGTCAAGGAGGAGCTGTTTTTT
V: TRBV7-2; size: once; D: -; J: TRBJ2-1; CDR3: CASMNQPREQFF; DNA: TGTGCCAGCATGAACCAGCCCCGAGAGCAGTTCTTC
V: TRBV19; size: -; D: -; J: TRBJ2-1; CDR3: CASSIVGDLTGEQFF; DNA: TGTGCCAGTAGTATAGTGGGGGACCTCACCGGTGAGCAGTTCTTC
V: TRBV5-1; size: -; D: -; J: TRBJ1-3; CDR3: CASSPASDSGNTIYF; DNA: TGCGCCAGCAGCCCCGCATCGGACTCTGGAAACACCATATATTTT
V: TRBV9; size: -; D: -; J: TRBJ2-5; CDR3: CASSVGTSWETQYF; DNA: TGTGCCAGCAGCGTAGGAACTAGCTGGGAGACCCAGTACTTC
V: TRBV25-1; size: -; D: -; J: TRBJ1-1; CDR3: CASSALTGVNTEAFF; DNA: TGTGCCAGCAGTGCTCTGACAGGTGTGAACACTGAAGCTTTCTTT
V: TRBV7-9; size: -; D: -; J: TRBJ1-1; CDR3: CASLRAGDTEAFF; DNA: TGTGCCAGCTTGCGTGCGGGGGACACTGAAGCTTTCTTT
V: TRBV5-5; size: -; D: -; J: TRBJ1-1; CDR3: CASSSVGGTEAFF; DNA: TGTGCCAGCAGCTCTGTCGGGGGCACTGAAGCTTTCTTT
V: TRBV5-5; size: -; D: -; J: TRBJ1-1; CDR3: CASGKMNTEAFF; DNA: TGTGCCAGCGGGAAAATGAACACTGAAGCTTTCTTT
V: TRBV27; size: few; D: TRBD1; J: TRBJ1-1; CDR3: CASSPLDRANTEAFF; DNA: TGTGCCAGCAGTCCCTTGGACAGGGCGAACACTGAAGCTTTCTTT
V: TRBV25-1; size: -; D: TRBD1; J: TRBJ1-1; CDR3: CASSEPQGGEAFF; DNA: TGTGCCAGCAGTGAGCCACAGGGGGGTGAAGCTTTCTTT
V: TRBV11-2; size: few; D: -; J: TRBJ1-6; CDR3: CASSLTGRKNSPLHF; DNA: TGTGCCAGCAGCTTAACGGGACGGAAGAATTCACCCCTCCACTTT
V: TRBV18; size: -; D: -; J: TRBJ1-2; CDR3: CASSPNEGNYGYTF; DNA: TGTGCCAGCTCCCCGAACGAGGGGAACTATGGCTACACCTTC
V: TRBV19; size: -; D: -; J: TRBJ1-2; CDR3: CASSRGAYGYTF; DNA: TGTGCCAGTAGTCGGGGGGCCTATGGCTACACCTTC
V: TRBV10-1; size: -; D: -; J: TRBJ2-1; CDR3: CASSDLVGQNEQFF; DNA: TGCGCCAGCAGTGACTTGGTTGGCCAAAATGAGCAGTTCTTC
V: TRBV18; size: few; D: -; J: TRBJ1-2; CDR3: CASSLGQLYGYTF; DNA: TGTGCCAGCTCCCTCGGACAGCTCTATGGCTACACCTTC
V: TRBV6-5; size: -; D: -; J: TRBJ2-3; CDR3: CASRQTELADTQYF; DNA: TGTGCCAGCAGGCAGACAGAACTCGCAGATACGCAGTATTTT
V: TRBV30; size: -; D: -; J: TRBJ1-2; CDR3: CAWSVFGNGYTF; DNA: TGTGCCTGGAGTGTTTTTGGTAATGGCTACACCTTC
V: TRBV11-3; size: -; D: TRBD2; J: TRBJ2-1; CDR3: CASGLAGVGEQFF; DNA: TGTGCCAGCGGACTAGCGGGGGTCGGAGAGCAGTTCTTC
V: TRBV7-8; size: -; D: -; J: TRBJ1-2; CDR3: CASSLGQAGGYTF; DNA: TGTGCCAGCAGCTTAGGACAGGCGGGTGGCTACACCTTC
V: TRBV6-1; size: -; D: -; J: TRBJ2-5; CDR3: CATSWKRAQETQYF; DNA: TGTGCCACCAGCTGGAAGCGAGCACAAGAGACCCAGTACTTC
V: TRBV19; size: -; D: -; J: TRBJ2-1; CDR3: CASSINPENEQFF; DNA: TGTGCCAGTAGTATAAATCCGGAAAATGAGCAGTTCTTC
V: TRBV19; size: -; D: TRBD1; J: TRBJ1-1; CDR3: CASSPPQGWDTEAFF; DNA: TGTGCCAGTAGTCCTCCACAGGGGTGGGACACTGAAGCTTTCTTT
V: TRBV19; size: -; D: -; J: TRBJ1-6; CDR3: CASSIDPTGRNSPLHF; DNA: TGTGCCAGTAGTATAGACCCGACAGGACGTAATTCACCCCTCCACTTT
V: TRBV11-2; size: -; D: TRBD2; J: TRBJ2-7; CDR3: CASSRSGGPSYEQYF; DNA: TGTGCCAGCAGCCGTAGCGGGGGCCCCTCCTACGAGCAGTACTTC
V: TRBV2; size: few; D: TRBD1; J: TRBJ1-1; CDR3: CASSELDRSTEAFF; DNA: TGTGCCAGCAGTGAACTGGACAGGAGTACTGAAGCTTTCTTT
V: TRBV7-8; size: -; D: TRBD2; J: TRBJ2-2; CDR3: CASSESGGDTGELFF; DNA: TGTGCCAGCAGCGAAAGCGGGGGGGACACCGGGGAGCTGTTTTTT
V: TRBV21-1; size: -; D: -; J: TRBJ2-7; CDR3: CASSIRDRGVSYEQYF; DNA: TGTGCCAGCAGCATCCGGGACCGGGGGGTCTCCTACGAGCAGTACTTC
V: TRBV7-8; size: -; D: TRBD1; J: TRBJ1-5; CDR3: CASSSTGDQPQHF; DNA: TGTGCCAGCAGCTCTACAGGGGATCAGCCCCAGCATTTT
V: TRBV5-1; size: few; D: -; J: TRBJ1-6; CDR3: CASSFSGFNSPLHF; DNA: TGCGCCAGCAGCTTCTCGGGATTTAATTCACCCCTCCACTTT
V: TRBV5-6; size: -; D: -; J: TRBJ1-1; CDR3: CASSLGLGDTEAFF; DNA: TGTGCCAGCAGCTTGGGCTTGGGGGACACTGAAGCTTTCTTT
V: TRBV11-2; size: -; D: -; J: TRBJ2-2; CDR3: CASSLSVGSVGTGELFF; DNA: TGTGCCAGCAGCTTAAGTGTGGGGTCAGTCGGCACCGGGGAGCTGTTTTTT
V: TRBV2; size: -; D: -; J: TRBJ1-4; CDR3: CASSGGYSNEKLFF; DNA: TGTGCCAGCAGTGGGGGGTACTCTAATGAAAAACTGTTTTTT
V: TRBV2; size: -; D: TRBD1; J: TRBJ1-5; CDR3: CASSPDRGLTQPQHF; DNA: TGTGCCAGCAGTCCCGACAGGGGGCTGACTCAGCCCCAGCATTTT
V: TRBV19; size: -; D: TRBD1; J: TRBJ2-7; CDR3: CASSPEGGPNYEQYF; DNA: TGTGCCAGTAGCCCTGAAGGGGGCCCTAACTACGAGCAGTACTTC
V: TRBV5-1; size: -; D: -; J: TRBJ2-5; CDR3: CASSLAGDTRLGETQYF; DNA: TGCGCCAGCAGCTTGGCCGGGGACACCCGGTTGGGGGAGACCCAGTACTTC
V: TRBV5-1; size: -; D: -; J: TRBJ2-2; CDR3: CASSLNTGRPGELFF; DNA: TGCGCCAGCAGCTTGAATACAGGCCGGCCCGGGGAGCTGTTTTTT
V: TRBV11-3; size: -; D: -; J: TRBJ2-1; CDR3: CASSLDGSRPLNEQFF; DNA: TGTGCCAGCAGCTTAGATGGGTCTAGACCCCTGAATGAGCAGTTCTTC
V: TRBV27; size: few; D: TRBD2; J: TRBJ2-1; CDR3: CASSGQLAGGLNEQFF; DNA: TGTGCCAGCAGTGGCCAGCTAGCGGGGGGCCTGAATGAGCAGTTCTTC